The next 19 T cell receptor beta chains were all read from a single sample in a study of blood T cell repertoires in COVID-19. Repertoires were generated with immunoSEQ multiplex PCR, while TCRdb's copy carries only in-frame clones and drops some. The table lists under 100,000 clones, roughly nine tenths of them singletons. Sequenced sample: peripheral blood. These receptors were obtained from a man aged 45 to 65 with acute or convalescent COVID-19.

The gene calls are TRBV27 and TRBJ1-6, with D possibly TRBD1 on 6 matching bases. The V and J ends lost 8 bases and 7 bases respectively, with 18 bases between them. The CDR3 has 15 residues. Germline V CDR1 and CDR2: MNHEY, SMNVEV (reference sequence). CDR3 sequence: CASRFILGANSPLHF. CDR3 bases: TGTGCCAGCCGGTTTATATTGGGGGCCAATTCACCCCTCCACTTT.

V is TRBV5-1 and J is TRBJ2-3; TRBD2 matches 11 bases. After removal of 4 bases from V and 5 bases from J, the junction contained 12 bases not matched to a gene. The germline gives CDR1 SGHRS, CDR2 YFSETQ. CDR3 length: 17 residues. CDR3 sequence reads: CASSGRGLAESGDTQYF. CDR3 sequence (DNA): TGCGCCAGCAGCGGGAGGGGACTAGCGGAGTCCGGAGATACGCAGTATTTT. Looking up the rest from reference TRBV5-1 and TRBJ2-3 gives the full variable domain: KAGVTQTPRYLIKTRGQQVTLSCSPISGHRSVSWYQQTPGQGLQFLFEYFSETQRNKGNFPGRFSGRQFSNSRSEMNVSTLELGDSALYLCASSGRGLAESGDTQYFGPGTRLTVL.

This chain uses TRBV5-6 with TRBJ2-1, with 7 bases aligning to TRBD1. Unmatched junction bases numbered 7, after V lost 0 bases and J lost 7 bases. Germline CDR1 and CDR2: SGHDT and YYEEEE. This CDR3 contains 15 residues. The CDR3 loop is CASSLGTGVWNEQFF. In DNA form, the CDR3 reads TGTGCCAGCAGCTTGGGAACAGGGGTCTGGAATGAGCAGTTCTTC.

The chain joins TRBV19 to TRBJ2-4; 12 nucleotides align to TRBD2. The J segment lost 0 bases and the V segment lost 8 bases, leaving 14 bases of the junction unmatched. This CDR3 has 19 amino acids. CDR1 is LNHDA, CDR2 SQIVND, per germline (reference sequence). CDR3 protein: CASGPASGRVLLAKNIQYF. The CDR3 DNA reads TGTGCCAGTGGGCCAGCTAGCGGGAGGGTCCTTCTAGCCAAAAACATTCAGTACTTC.

The CDR3 region is CASSQVRGQYEQYF. CDR3 in DNA: TGTGCCAGCAGCCAAGTTAGGGGCCAGTACGAGCAGTACTTC. V is TRBV3-1 (or the pseudogene TRBV3-2) and J is TRBJ2-7; D might be TRBD1 (5 bases). Trimming stripped 1 base from V and 4 bases from J, with 11 bases between. Germline V gives CDR1 LGHDT, CDR2 YNNKEL (reference sequence). The CDR3 is made up of 14 amino acids.

The V and J genes are TRBV11-3 and TRBJ1-2; TRBD1 agrees at 7 bases. With 5 bases clipped from V and 6 bases from J, the junction kept 3 bases outside the gene matches. The CDR3 spans 12 residues. Germline loops: CDR1 SGHNT, CDR2 YENEEA. The CDR3: CASSRDSDGYTF. CDR3 DNA: TGTGCCAGCAGCCGGGACAGTGATGGCTACACCTTC.

This chain joins TRBV10-1 and TRBJ2-7; 8 nucleotides line up with TRBD2. The V and J ends lost 3 bases and 4 bases, in that order; junction bases with no gene match: 2. This CDR3 comprises 13 residues. Germline-derived CDR1 and CDR2 are WNHNN and SYGVQD (reference sequence). The CDR3 sequence: CASSDPGGYEQYF. Here the CDR3 DNA reads TGCGCCAGCAGTGATCCGGGAGGGTACGAGCAGTACTTC.

This clone was recorded once. The chain employs TRBV30 and TRBJ2-1; tentative D call: TRBD2 (5 bases). From germline, CDR1 is GTSNPN and CDR2 SVGIG (reference sequence). The CDR3 totals 15 residues. With 0 bases removed from V and 2 bases from J, the gap between germline ends came to 11 bases. The CDR3 DNA is TGTGCCTGGAGTGTAGGGCTAGCAACCTACAATGAGCAGTTCTTC. It yields the protein CAWSVGLATYNEQFF. The full variable domain, in which reference TRBV30 and TRBJ2-1 provide the parts outside the CDR3, is SQTIHQWPATLVQPVGSPLSLECTVEGTSNPNLYWYRQAAGRGLQLLFYSVGIGQISSEVPQNLSASRPQDRQFILSSKKLLLSDSGFYLCAWSVGLATYNEQFFGPGTRLTVL.

This clone appeared once. The chain couples TRBV5-4 to TRBJ2-5, with TRBD2 matching 8 bases. The CDR3 covers 18 residues. Germline values: CDR1 SGHNT, CDR2 YYREEE (reference sequence). J was trimmed by 0 bases and V by 3 bases; bases with no gene match: 13. The CDR3: CASSSPAKLAEYQETQYF. CDR3 coding DNA: TGTGCCAGCAGCTCGCCTGCGAAACTAGCGGAGTACCAAGAGACCCAGTACTTC. Variable domain in full (rest from reference TRBV5-4 and TRBJ2-5): ETGVTQSPTHLIKTRGQQVTLRCSSQSGHNTVSWYQQALGQGPQFIFQYYREEENGRGNFPPRFSGLQFPNYSSELNVNALELDDSALYLCASSSPAKLAEYQETQYFGPGTRLLVL.

V is TRBV11-2 and J is TRBJ1-1; 8 bases line up with TRBD1. The V gene end was trimmed by 2 bases and the J gene end by 7 bases; junction bases not matched to a gene: 3. Germline loops: CDR1 SGHAT, CDR2 FQNNGV. The CDR3 is made up of 13 amino acids. CDR3 sequence: CASSLTGQGEAFF. The CDR3, as DNA: TGTGCCAGCAGCTTAACCGGACAGGGTGAAGCTTTCTTT.

This chain uses TRBV29-1 with TRBJ1-2; 8 bases align to TRBD1. V shed 3 bases, J shed 6 bases, and the junction held 9 bases outside the gene matches. The germline V gene has CDR1 SQVTM and CDR2 ANQGSEA. The CDR3 is made up of 14 amino acids. For the CDR3, the DNA is TGCAGCGTTGAGAGAGCAGACAGGGGCGATGGCTACACCTTC. This encodes CSVERADRGDGYTF.

This chain links TRBV18 with TRBJ2-7; 7 bases are shared with TRBD1. The CDR3 covers 15 residues. The V gene's germline CDR1 is KGHSH and CDR2 LQKENI. V lost 6 bases, J lost 5 bases, and 13 bases stayed unmatched. The CDR3 protein is CASSLTGDRMNEQYF. Here the CDR3 DNA reads TGTGCCAGCTCTCTTACAGGGGACCGAATGAACGAGCAGTACTTC.

The V and J genes are TRBV29-1 and TRBJ2-5; 9 bases map to TRBD1. Looked up from germline, CDR1 is SQVTM and CDR2 is ANQGSEA. The CDR3 extends over 14 amino acids. V shed 4 bases and J 4 bases; nucleotides not matched to a gene: 7. CDR3 region: CSVGPGTGRETQYF. The CDR3 DNA reads TGCAGCGTTGGCCCCGGGACAGGGCGAGAGACCCAGTACTTC.

The chain carries TRBV9 and TRBJ2-3, with a tentative D call TRBD2 (6 bases). The germline V gene encodes CDR1 SGDLS and CDR2 YYNGEE. With 3 bases removed from V and 1 base from J, the gap between germline ends came to 18 bases. CDR3 length equals 17 residues. The CDR3 spells CASSAAPGDFGTDTQYF. The CDR3 DNA follows: TGTGCCAGCAGCGCCGCCCCGGGGGACTTCGGCACAGATACGCAGTATTTT.

This sequence joins TRBV19 and TRBJ2-1; 14 nucleotides align to TRBD2. With V trimmed by 5 bases and J by 12 bases, 3 bases remained unmatched. This CDR3 region has 13 residues. The germline CDR1 and CDR2 sequences are LNHDA and SQIVND (reference sequence). CDR3: CASSAGTSGRQFF. CDR3 sequence (DNA): TGTGCCAGTAGTGCAGGGACTAGCGGGAGGCAGTTCTTC. Variable domain in full (rest from reference TRBV19 and TRBJ2-1): DGGITQSPKYLFRKEGQNVTLSCEQNLNHDAMYWYRQDPGQGLRLIYYSQIVNDFQKGDIAEGYSVSREKKESFPLTVTSAQKNPTAFYLCASSAGTSGRQFFGPGTRLTVL.

CDR3 in amino acids: CASSMDREVSTQYF. The CDR3 DNA reads as TGTGCCAGTAGTATGGACAGGGAGGTGTCCACGCAGTATTTT. The genes are TRBV19 and TRBJ2-3; 8 bases agree with TRBD1. V trimming: 3 bases; J trimming: 9 bases; junction bases outside the gene matches: 8. This CDR3 has 14 amino acids. The germline V gene has CDR1 LNHDA and CDR2 SQIVND (reference sequence). The whole variable domain, remainder taken from reference TRBV19 and TRBJ2-3, is DGGITQSPKYLFRKEGQNVTLSCEQNLNHDAMYWYRQDPGQGLRLIYYSQIVNDFQKGDIAEGYSVSREKKESFPLTVTSAQKNPTAFYLCASSMDREVSTQYFGPGTRLTVL.

This chain connects TRBV19 to TRBJ1-5, with 9 bases aligning to TRBD1. Germline values: CDR1 LNHDA, CDR2 SQIVND (reference sequence). The junction had 4 bases not matched to a gene; V was cut back by 6 bases and J by 4 bases. The CDR3 spans 14 residues. The CDR3 loop reads CASRGTGWNQPQHF. For the CDR3, the DNA is TGTGCCAGTAGAGGGACAGGGTGGAATCAGCCCCAGCATTTT.

The gene calls are TRBV7-9 and TRBJ2-2, with D possibly being TRBD1 (6 bases). CDR1 is SEHNR, CDR2 FQNEAQ, per germline (reference sequence). V was trimmed by 5 bases and J by 8 bases, leaving 15 bases between them. This CDR3 spans 14 amino acids. CDR3 sequence reads: CASSREDRLGELFF. CDR3 DNA: TGTGCCAGCAGCCGCGAAGACAGGTTAGGGGAGCTGTTTTTT.

The chain combines TRBV5-1 with TRBJ1-2, with D hard to call. V lost 0 bases and J lost 0, with 6 bases in between. The CDR3 covers 14 residues. Per germline, CDR1 SGHRS and CDR2 YFSETQ. CDR3 protein: CASSLGPSNYGYTF. The CDR3 nucleotides read TGCGCCAGCAGCTTGGGGCCCTCTAACTATGGCTACACCTTC.